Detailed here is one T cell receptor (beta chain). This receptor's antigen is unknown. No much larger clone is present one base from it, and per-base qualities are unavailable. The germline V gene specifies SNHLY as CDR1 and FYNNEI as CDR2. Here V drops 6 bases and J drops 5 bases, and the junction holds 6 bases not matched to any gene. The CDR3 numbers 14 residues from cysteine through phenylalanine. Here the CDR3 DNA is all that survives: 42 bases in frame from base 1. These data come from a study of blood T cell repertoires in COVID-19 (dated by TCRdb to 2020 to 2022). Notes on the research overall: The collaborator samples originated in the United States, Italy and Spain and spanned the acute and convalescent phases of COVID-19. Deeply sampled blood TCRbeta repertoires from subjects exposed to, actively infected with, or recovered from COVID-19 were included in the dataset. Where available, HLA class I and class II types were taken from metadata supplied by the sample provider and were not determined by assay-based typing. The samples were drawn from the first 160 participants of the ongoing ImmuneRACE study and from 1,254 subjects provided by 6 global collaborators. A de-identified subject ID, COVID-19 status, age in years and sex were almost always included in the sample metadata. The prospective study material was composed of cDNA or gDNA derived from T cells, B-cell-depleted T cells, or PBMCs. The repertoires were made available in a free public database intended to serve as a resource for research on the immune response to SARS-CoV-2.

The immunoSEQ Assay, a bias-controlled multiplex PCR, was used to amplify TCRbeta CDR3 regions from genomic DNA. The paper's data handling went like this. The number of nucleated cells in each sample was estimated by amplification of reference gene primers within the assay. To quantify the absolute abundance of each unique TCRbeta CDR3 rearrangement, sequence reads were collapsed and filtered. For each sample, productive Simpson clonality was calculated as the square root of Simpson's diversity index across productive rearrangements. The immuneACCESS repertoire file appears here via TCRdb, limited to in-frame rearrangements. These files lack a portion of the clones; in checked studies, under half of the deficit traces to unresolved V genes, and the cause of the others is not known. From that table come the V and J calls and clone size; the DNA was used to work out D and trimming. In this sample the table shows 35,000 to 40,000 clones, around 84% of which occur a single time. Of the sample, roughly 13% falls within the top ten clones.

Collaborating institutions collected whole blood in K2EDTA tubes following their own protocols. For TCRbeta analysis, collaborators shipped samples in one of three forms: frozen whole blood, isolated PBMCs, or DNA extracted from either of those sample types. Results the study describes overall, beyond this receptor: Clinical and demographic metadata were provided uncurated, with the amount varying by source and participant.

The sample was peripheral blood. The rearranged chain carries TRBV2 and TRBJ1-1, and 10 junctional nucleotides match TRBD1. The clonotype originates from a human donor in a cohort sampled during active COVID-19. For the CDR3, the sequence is CASRPTGGKTEAFF. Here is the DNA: TGTGCCAGCAGACCGACAGGGGGCAAAACTGAAGCTTTCTTT.